The clone carrying this TCR beta chain was seen more than once but under ten times. This sample stems from a study of blood T cell repertoires in COVID-19. Looking at the study overall: The United States, Italy and Spain were the sources of the acute and convalescent COVID-19 samples.

In germline, CDR1 is MGHDK, CDR2 SYGVNS. After removal of 3 bases from V and 7 bases from J, the junction contained 11 bases not matched to a gene. This CDR3 contains 15 residues. Profiling relied on immunoSEQ multiplex PCR, and the TCRdb table lists in-frame clones only, not all of them. The table shows 220,000 or so clones, with 70% to 85% occurring only once. Which cohort a participant joined came from the clinical history participants gave. Either two negative PCRs, clearance, or symptom resolution qualified Cohort 3 donors as recovered. The V call is TRBV25-1, the J call TRBJ2-5; the match to TRBD2 covers 7 bases. The clonotype originates from a woman aged 60-75 years who had recovered from COVID-19. The source material was PBMCs or T cells enriched from blood (not recorded which). CDR3 in amino acids: CASSDPREGTGTQYF. The CDR3 DNA reads TGTGCCAGCAGTGATCCGAGGGAGGGGACTGGGACCCAGTACTTC.